What follows are 27 T cell receptor beta chains derived from one specimen sequenced in a study of graft-versus-host responses after intestinal transplantation. Clones were read by immunoSEQ multiplex PCR, and TCRdb kept only the in-frame ones, dropping some. This table has about 40,000 clones, 91% appearing once. Sequenced material: PBMCs, taken about 330 days after intestinal transplant. These receptors originate from a human patient who received an intestinal transplant, so some T cells may come from the graft donor.

The chain's CDR3 is CASSWTGALQETQYF. The CDR3 bases are TGTGCCAGCAGTTGGACAGGGGCCCTCCAAGAGACCCAGTACTTC. The chain links TRBV6-1 to TRBJ2-5, with 9 bases lining up with TRBD1. With 5 bases clipped from V and 1 base from J, the junction kept 5 bases outside the gene matches. This CDR3 comprises 15 residues. Germline CDR1 is MNHNS and CDR2 is SASEGT.

The chain employs TRBV9 and TRBJ2-2; 8 bases match TRBD2. This CDR3 comprises 15 residues. Germline loops: CDR1 SGDLS, CDR2 YYNGEE. After removal of 0 bases from V and 4 bases from J, the junction contained 2 bases not matched to a gene. The CDR3 DNA is TGTGCCAGCAGCGTAGCGGGGGGGCGCACCGGGGAGCTGTTTTTT. This translates into CASSVAGGRTGELFF.

The genes are TRBV6-6 and TRBJ2-4; TRBD1 matches at 10 bases. CDR1 MNHNY and CDR2 SVGAGI come from the germline V gene (reference sequence). The CDR3 is made up of 15 amino acids. The junction had 6 bases not matched to a gene; V was cut back by 6 bases and J by 4 bases. CDR3 sequence (DNA): TGTGCCAGCAGGCAGGAGGGACAGGGGAAAAACATTCAGTACTTC. This encodes CASRQEGQGKNIQYF.

The V gene is TRBV4-1, the J gene TRBJ1-5; possibly TRBD1 for D (6 bases). The length of the CDR3 is 13 residues. Trimming took 8 bases from V and 4 from J, leaving 12 bases between them. Germline values: CDR1 MGHRA, CDR2 YSYEKL. CDR3 sequence reads: CASSRGPNQPQHF. CDR3 DNA: TGCGCCAGCTCCAGGGGCCCGAATCAGCCCCAGCATTTT.

The gene calls are TRBV6-1 and TRBJ1-2; D remains ambiguous. V shed 0 bases and J shed 0 bases, with 8 bases lying between them. The CDR3 is 15 residues long. Germline V CDR1 and CDR2: MNHNS, SASEGT. CDR3: CASSEAEAANYGYTF. The CDR3 DNA follows: TGTGCCAGCAGTGAAGCTGAGGCTGCTAACTATGGCTACACCTTC.

The V gene is TRBV7-9, the J gene TRBJ2-2; D not certain. The CDR3 is made up of 13 amino acids. The germline V gene has CDR1 SEHNR and CDR2 FQNEAQ (reference sequence). With 0 bases removed from V and 8 bases from J, the gap between germline ends came to 7 bases. The CDR3 sequence: CASSLAQSGELFF. CDR3 DNA: TGTGCCAGCAGCTTAGCGCAGTCAGGGGAGCTGTTTTTT. Together with reference TRBV7-9 and TRBJ2-2, the CDR3 gives the full variable domain: DTGVSQNPRHKITKRGQNVTFRCDPISEHNRLYWYRQTLGQGPEFLTYFQNEAQLEKSRLLSDRFSAERPKGSFSTLEIQRTEQGDSAMYLCASSLAQSGELFFGEGSRLTVL.

The chain combines TRBV11-3 with TRBJ2-2; the D is unclear. Germline V gene lookup returns CDR1 SGHNT and CDR2 YENEEA. V lost 5 bases and J lost 4, with 8 bases in between. The length of the CDR3 is 13 residues. DNA for the CDR3: TGTGCCAGCAGCCCCCGAACCACCGGGGAGCTGTTTTTT. As protein: CASSPRTTGELFF.

V is TRBV27 and J is TRBJ1-2; 7 bases fit TRBD1. The V gene's germline CDR1 is MNHEY and CDR2 SMNVEV (reference sequence). The ends lost 6 bases at V and 4 bases at J; junction bases unmatched: 5. This CDR3 has 13 residues. The CDR3 DNA follows: TGTGCCAGCAGCCTACAGGGGACCTATGGCTACACCTTC. Residues: CASSLQGTYGYTF.

The chain employs TRBV9 and TRBJ1-1; possible D gene TRBD1, 5 bases. Trimming left V 4 bases short and J 4 bases short, with 14 bases between. The CDR3 extends over 14 amino acids. CDR1 and CDR2 (germline): SGDLS, YYNGEE. The CDR3 DNA sequence: TGTGCCAGCAGCACTAGAGGGGACGGCACTGAAGCTTTCTTT. This sequence encodes CASSTRGDGTEAFF.

The chain has TRBV15 and TRBJ1-6; D call uncertain. Germline lookup yields CDR1 LNHNV and CDR2 YYDKDF (reference sequence). V lost 6 bases and J 10 bases, leaving 19 bases between the germline ends. The CDR3 extends over 15 amino acids. The CDR3 reads CATRTQAALGSPLHF. The CDR3 region has the DNA TGTGCCACCAGAACACAAGCTGCACTAGGATCACCCCTCCACTTT.

The gene calls are TRBV13 and TRBJ1-4; D unresolved. CDR1 PRHDT and CDR2 FYEKMQ come from the germline V gene (reference sequence). The CDR3 is 13 amino acids. V was trimmed by 0 bases and J by 5 bases, leaving 4 bases between them. The CDR3, as DNA: TGTGCCAGCAGCTTAGGGCTGAATGAAAAACTGTTTTTT. The encoded protein is CASSLGLNEKLFF. The whole variable domain, remainder taken from reference TRBV13 and TRBJ1-4, is AAGVIQSPRHLIKEKRETATLKCYPIPRHDTVYWYQQGPGQDPQFLISFYEKMQSDKGSIPDRFSAQQFSDYHSELNMSSLELGDSALYFCASSLGLNEKLFFGSGTQLSVL.

This clone appeared a few times. The sample has other DNA sequences that encode this CDR3 too. The chain links TRBV5-1 to TRBJ1-1; D remains unclear. Germline V lookup: CDR1 SGHRS, CDR2 YFSETQ. The V end was cut by 0 bases, the J end by 1 base, with 4 bases between. CDR3 length equals 13 residues. CDR3 region: CASSLGGNTEAFF. The CDR3 DNA reads as TGCGCCAGCAGCTTGGGAGGGAACACTGAAGCTTTCTTT. Complete variable domain (other parts from reference TRBV5-1 and TRBJ1-1): KAGVTQTPRYLIKTRGQQVTLSCSPISGHRSVSWYQQTPGQGLQFLFEYFSETQRNKGNFPGRFSGRQFSNSRSEMNVSTLELGDSALYLCASSLGGNTEAFFGQGTRLTVV.

This clone was seen just once. The rearrangement uses TRBV27 and TRBJ2-7; D is unclear. Germline V gives CDR1 MNHEY, CDR2 SMNVEV (reference sequence). The CDR3 has 15 residues. V lost 0 bases to trimming and J lost 4 bases, with 13 bases between them. The chain's CDR3 is CASSLSWPVLYEQYF. As DNA, the CDR3 is TGTGCCAGCAGTTTATCGTGGCCGGTTCTTTACGAGCAGTACTTC.

This chain connects TRBV6-5 to TRBJ1-2; D is uncertain. V was shortened by 2 bases and J by 2 bases, with 3 bases between the two germline ends. The CDR3 sequence is 12 residues long. Germline V gene sequence: CDR1 MNHEY, CDR2 SVGAGI. Written as DNA, the CDR3 is TGTGCCAGCAGTTACGACAACTATGGCTACACCTTC. Its translation is CASSYDNYGYTF.

This clone is judged medium-sized. The chain has TRBV19 and TRBJ2-7, with 10 bases lining up with TRBD2. The CDR3 consists of 18 residues. From germline, CDR1 is LNHDA and CDR2 SQIVND (reference sequence). V lost 1 base to trimming and J lost 1 base; unmatched junction nucleotides: 10. CDR3 DNA: TGTGCCAGTAGTATAGCCAGCGGGGGGGCCGAAAAGTCCTACGAGCAGTACTTC. Amino acids: CASSIASGGAEKSYEQYF.

The chain carries TRBV5-1 and TRBJ2-7, with D possibly being TRBD1 (5 bases). Germline values: CDR1 SGHRS, CDR2 YFSETQ. This CDR3 comprises 13 residues. Trimming removed 1 base from V and 6 bases from J, with 11 bases in between. The CDR3 coding sequence is TGCGCCAGCAGCTTGTCCCCTCAGGGCGAGCAGTACTTC. This encodes CASSLSPQGEQYF.

This clone was detected only once. The chain joins TRBV9 to TRBJ2-5, with D unresolved. The CDR3 contains 14 residues. Germline V gene data show CDR1 as SGDLS and CDR2 as YYNGEE. V was trimmed by 0 bases and J by 2 bases, leaving 8 bases between them. This CDR3 is CASSVDADQETQYF. The DNA of the CDR3 is TGTGCCAGCAGCGTAGATGCGGATCAAGAGACCCAGTACTTC.

The chain couples TRBV2 to TRBJ1-2, with 8 positions matching TRBD1. This CDR3 spans 15 amino acids. Germline V gene data show CDR1 as SNHLY and CDR2 as FYNNEI. Losses at the gene ends were 4 bases for V and 6 bases for J; bases not matched to a gene: 10. The CDR3 region is CASSAGTGGGDGYTF. CDR3 nucleotides: TGTGCCAGCAGTGCGGGGACAGGCGGGGGGGATGGCTACACCTTC. The full variable domain, its missing parts supplied by reference TRBV2 and TRBJ1-2, is EPEVTQTPSHQVTQMGQEVILRCVPISNHLYFYWYRQILGQKVEFLVSFYNNEISEKSEIFDDQFSVERPDGSNFTLKIRSTKLEDSAMYFCASSAGTGGGDGYTFGSGTRLTVV.

This chain joins TRBV4-1 and TRBJ1-1, with D possibly being TRBD1 (6 bases). The CDR3 loop spans 15 amino acids. V lost 4 bases to trimming and J lost 0 bases, with 12 bases between them. Germline CDR1 and CDR2: MGHRA and YSYEKL. CDR3 in amino acids: CASSPRTAMNTEAFF. The CDR3 DNA is TGCGCCAGCAGCCCCCGGACAGCCATGAACACTGAAGCTTTCTTT.

Points on this clone: The sample holds other DNA sequences that translate to the same CDR3. The chain joins TRBV6-1 to TRBJ1-5, with 8 bases fitting TRBD1. V shed 7 bases, J shed 7 bases, and the junction held 12 bases outside the gene matches. The germline V gene has CDR1 MNHNS and CDR2 SASEGT. CDR3 length equals 15 residues. CDR3 bases: TGTGCCAGCACTCAACGGGACAGGCAAGGCCAGCCCCAGCATTTT. Its protein is CASTQRDRQGQPQHF.

The chain uses TRBV5-1 and TRBJ2-2, with no clear D. Trimming took off 0 bases at V and 8 bases at J, with 8 bases between the two ends. Germline lookup yields CDR1 SGHRS and CDR2 YFSETQ. The CDR3 sequence is 13 residues long. CDR3 DNA sequence: TGCGCCAGCAGCTTGGGAGCAACTGGGGAGCTGTTTTTT. Encoded protein: CASSLGATGELFF. Filled out from reference TRBV5-1 and TRBJ2-2, the complete variable domain reads KAGVTQTPRYLIKTRGQQVTLSCSPISGHRSVSWYQQTPGQGLQFLFEYFSETQRNKGNFPGRFSGRQFSNSRSEMNVSTLELGDSALYLCASSLGATGELFFGEGSRLTVL.

The rearrangement uses TRBV6-1 and TRBJ2-3, with 8 bases matching TRBD1. Trimming at V came to 7 bases and at J to 1 base, leaving 7 bases not matched to a gene. Germline CDR1 and CDR2: MNHNS and SASEGT. CDR3 length: 15 residues. The CDR3 DNA reads as TGTGCCAGCACCCCCGGGACAGGACGCACAGATACGCAGTATTTT. This gives the protein CASTPGTGRTDTQYF.

The chain joins TRBV5-4 to TRBJ1-1; TRBD1 aligns across 7 bases. The trim removed 0 bases at V and 0 bases at J, leaving 2 bases unmatched. This CDR3 is built from 15 residues. Germline V gene data show CDR1 as SGHNT and CDR2 as YYREEE (reference sequence). CDR3 bases: TGTGCCAGCAGCTTGGGGGGACAGATGAACACTGAAGCTTTCTTT. Translation gives CASSLGGQMNTEAFF.

The J gene is TRBJ2-3, the V gene TRBV6-1; either TRBD1 or TRBD2 may fit D (7 bases each). The CDR3 has 15 residues. V was pared by 6 bases and J by 4 bases, with 17 bases between. From germline, CDR1 is MNHNS and CDR2 SASEGT. The CDR3 sequence is CASRGDRAGADTQYF. CDR3 DNA: TGTGCCAGCAGAGGTGACAGGGCGGGGGCAGATACGCAGTATTTT.

The chain has TRBV6-5 and TRBJ1-5, with no clear D. The CDR3 consists of 14 residues. V was shortened by 5 bases and J by 7 bases, with 15 bases between the two germline ends. CDR1 MNHEY and CDR2 SVGAGI come from the germline V gene. The DNA for the CDR3 is TGTGCCAGCAGTGAGATCGAGAGGGCACAGCCCCAGCATTTT. It encodes CASSEIERAQPQHF.

V usage is TRBV5-1 and J usage is TRBJ2-7; a possible D gene is TRBD2 (7 bases). Germline assignment: CDR1 SGHRS and CDR2 YFSETQ. With 0 bases removed from V and 6 bases from J, the gap between germline ends came to 28 bases. There are 19 residues in the CDR3. CDR3 residues: CASSLDPRGGLGGLSEQYF. Here the CDR3 DNA reads TGCGCCAGCAGCTTGGATCCTCGCGGGGGCCTGGGGGGATTGAGCGAGCAGTACTTC.

This clone was seen a single time. V is TRBV7-3 and J is TRBJ2-1; D assignment may be TRBD1 or TRBD2 (6 bases each). Germline V gene sequence: CDR1 SGHTA, CDR2 FQGTGA. The CDR3 consists of 16 residues. Trimming cost V 0 bases and J 5 bases, with 14 bases left between them. This CDR3 is CASSLTGGAGDNEQFF. The DNA for the CDR3 is TGTGCCAGCAGCTTAACGGGCGGGGCAGGGGACAATGAGCAGTTCTTC.